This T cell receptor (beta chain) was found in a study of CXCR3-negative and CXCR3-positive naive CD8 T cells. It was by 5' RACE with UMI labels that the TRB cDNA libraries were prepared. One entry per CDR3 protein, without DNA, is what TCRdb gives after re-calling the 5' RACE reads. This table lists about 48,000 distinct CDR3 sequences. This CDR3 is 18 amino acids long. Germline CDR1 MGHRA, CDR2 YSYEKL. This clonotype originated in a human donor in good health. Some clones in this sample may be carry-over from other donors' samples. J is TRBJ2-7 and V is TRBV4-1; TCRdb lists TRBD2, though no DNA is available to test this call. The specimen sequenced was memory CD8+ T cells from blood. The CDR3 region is CASSQTLAGGGHAYEQYF.